Following are 28 T cell receptor beta chains from one sample sequenced in a study of blood T cell repertoires in COVID-19. Sequenced by immunoSEQ multiplex PCR; TCRdb stores in-frame clones only, minus some. The data hold 390,000 or so clones, with roughly 90% observed a single time. What was sequenced was peripheral blood. These receptors came from a woman aged 25 to 39 with COVID-19, enrolled during active disease.

The chain joins TRBV6-5 to TRBJ2-3, with 8 bases matching TRBD2. Trimming took 8 bases from V and 3 from J; bases not matched to a gene: 4. The CDR3 consists of 13 residues. Per the germline V gene, CDR1 is MNHEY and CDR2 is SVGAGI. The CDR3 coding sequence is TGTGCCAGCGCGGGGGGCGGGACAGATACGCAGTATTTT. This codes for CASAGGGTDTQYF.

The chain joins TRBV5-5 to TRBJ2-5; TRBD1 agrees at 9 bases. J gave up 3 bases and V 3 bases, and 3 bases lay outside the gene matches. CDR1 and CDR2 (germline): SGHKS, YYEKEE (reference sequence). The CDR3 length is 14 residues. The CDR3 region is CASSWRTGEETQYF. CDR3 nucleotide sequence: TGTGCCAGCAGCTGGCGGACAGGGGAAGAGACCCAGTACTTC.

This clone was detected only once. As DNA, the CDR3 is TGTGCCAGCAGCCCCCCGGGGAATAGCCAGGTGGTTTCCAACTATGGCTACACCTTC. Translated: CASSPPGNSQVVSNYGYTF. This sequence joins TRBV11-2 and TRBJ1-2; D gene unclear. CDR1 and CDR2 from the germline V gene are SGHAT and FQNNGV. V was cut by 5 bases and J by 2 bases, with 27 bases left in between. This CDR3 contains 19 residues.

This chain uses TRBV3-1 (or the pseudogene TRBV3-2) with TRBJ2-7, with 7 bases fitting TRBD1. Germline assignment: CDR1 LGHDT and CDR2 YNNKEL (reference sequence). Trimming at V came to 4 bases and at J to 5 bases, leaving 8 bases not matched to a gene. The CDR3 is 14 residues long. The CDR3 loop reads CASSPYRDSNEQYF. For the CDR3, the DNA is TGTGCCAGCAGCCCCTACCGGGACAGCAACGAGCAGTACTTC.

The chain combines TRBV7-2 with TRBJ1-2, with a weak D call TRBD1 (6 bases). The CDR3 is 14 residues long. Trimming removed 5 bases at V and 10 bases at J, with 20 bases between. Germline V gene sequence: CDR1 SGHTA, CDR2 FQGNSA. The DNA of the CDR3 is TGTGCCAGCAGCCGGGACATCAAATCCCCGGCCTACACCTTC. This encodes CASSRDIKSPAYTF. Variable domain in full (rest from reference TRBV7-2 and TRBJ1-2): GAGVSQSPSNKVTEKGKDVELRCDPISGHTALYWYRQSLGQGLEFLIYFQGNSAPDKSGLPSDRFSAERTGGSVSTLTIQRTQQEDSAVYLCASSRDIKSPAYTFGSGTRLTVV.

This sequence joins TRBV5-1 and TRBJ2-3, with 10 bases fitting TRBD2. The CDR3 sequence is 18 residues long. The germline V gene encodes CDR1 SGHRS and CDR2 YFSETQ. V was clipped by 4 bases and J by 4 bases; unmatched bases: 15. CDR3 sequence (DNA): TGCGCCAGCAGCCTAATTCCGACTAGCGGGTCTTGGGCAGATACGCAGTATTTT. As protein: CASSLIPTSGSWADTQYF.

This clone was observed a single time. In DNA form, the CDR3 reads TGCGCCAGCAGCCAAGATCCCCTAAGCCAAGAGACCCAGTACTTC. Residues: CASSQDPLSQETQYF. The chain combines TRBV4-3 with TRBJ2-5; D is uncertain. V was cut by 0 bases and J by 1 base, with 9 bases left in between. The germline CDR1 and CDR2 sequences are LGHNA and YSLEER. The CDR3 runs to 15 residues.

The chain carries TRBV27 and TRBJ1-1, with D tentatively TRBD1 (6 bases). V was clipped by 5 bases and J by 1 base, with 11 bases between them. Germline loops: CDR1 MNHEY, CDR2 SMNVEV (reference sequence). The CDR3 sequence is 14 residues long. The CDR3 reads CASSKQGWNTEAFF. The DNA of the CDR3 is TGTGCCAGCAGTAAACAGGGTTGGAACACTGAAGCTTTCTTT.

The V and J genes are TRBV6-2 or TRBV6-3 and TRBJ2-5; D perhaps matches TRBD2 (7 bases). Germline assignment: CDR1 MNHEY and CDR2 SVGEGT. Trimming took 2 bases from V and 6 from J, leaving 13 bases between them. There are 14 residues in the CDR3. The CDR3 bases are TGTGCCAGCAGTTACGACGGGGGGCGGCAGACCCAGTACTTC. This codes for CASSYDGGRQTQYF.

This chain connects TRBV4-2 to TRBJ2-1; 7 bases fit TRBD1. Germline V gene data show CDR1 as LGHNA and CDR2 as YNFKEQ. Losses at the gene ends were 1 base for V and 1 base for J; bases not matched to a gene: 4. The CDR3 is 16 amino acids. CDR3 sequence reads: CASSQVGGESYNEQFF. In DNA form, the CDR3 reads TGTGCCAGCAGCCAAGTAGGGGGCGAGTCCTACAATGAGCAGTTCTTC.

The chain is built from TRBV20-1 and TRBJ1-1, with D possibly TRBD1 on 5 matching bases. The CDR3 has 10 residues. CDR1 is DFQATT, CDR2 SNEGSKA, per germline (reference sequence). V lost 4 bases, J lost 8 bases, and 8 bases lay in between. The CDR3 bases are TGCAGTGCTAAGACAGAAGAAGCTTTCTTT. Protein sequence: CSAKTEEAFF.

The chain combines TRBV2 with TRBJ2-1; D is ambiguous. Per germline, CDR1 SNHLY and CDR2 FYNNEI. The V end was cut by 8 bases, the J end by 4 bases, with 12 bases between. The CDR3 has 13 residues. Here the CDR3 DNA reads TGTGCCAGCGCTCGCGGCTATTACAATGAGCAGTTCTTC. This sequence encodes CASARGYYNEQFF.

The table lists this clone with a few counts. This rearrangement joins TRBV6-4 to TRBJ2-7; tentative D call: TRBD2 (6 bases). The CDR3 is made up of 14 amino acids. The germline V and J ends were trimmed by 4 bases and 1 base, with 11 bases remaining between them. The V gene's germline CDR1 is MRHNA and CDR2 SNTAGT. The CDR3 region is CASSGTTFSYEQYV. In DNA form, the CDR3 reads TGTGCCAGCAGTGGGACTACCTTTTCCTACGAGCAGTACGTC.

The chain uses TRBV7-9 and TRBJ2-2; D remains unclear. The CDR3 consists of 17 residues. Germline V gene sequence: CDR1 SEHNR, CDR2 FQNEAQ (reference sequence). Trimming cost V 6 bases and J 5 bases, with 22 bases left between them. In DNA, the CDR3 is TGTGCCAGCAGGAGTAGGCTTTTGGCAGGTGGTACCGGGGAGCTGTTTTTT. Translation: CASRSRLLAGGTGELFF.

In its sample, this clone was seen once. This chain links TRBV4-3 with TRBJ2-1; D is undetermined. The CDR3 contains 16 residues. V shed 1 base and J shed 5 bases, with 15 bases lying between them. Germline CDR1 LGHNA, CDR2 YSLEER. The CDR3 protein is CASSQVNINTHNEQFF. The CDR3, as DNA: TGCGCCAGCAGCCAAGTGAACATTAACACACACAATGAGCAGTTCTTC.

This clone was seen only a few times. The chain combines TRBV7-6 with TRBJ2-7; a weak D match, TRBD2 (6 bases). V lost 1 base and J 2 bases, leaving 12 bases between the germline ends. This CDR3 spans 15 amino acids. Germline lookup yields CDR1 SGHVS and CDR2 FNYEAQ. The CDR3: CASSLGSSGTYEQYV. In DNA form, the CDR3 reads TGTGCCAGCAGCTTAGGTAGTAGCGGAACCTACGAGCAGTACGTC.

On this clone: The sample holds other DNA sequences that translate to the same CDR3. The J gene is TRBJ1-1, the V gene TRBV9, with D hard to call. Per the germline V gene, CDR1 is SGDLS and CDR2 is YYNGEE. Trimming left V 3 bases short and J 0 bases short, with 6 bases between. This CDR3 is 13 amino acids long. As DNA, the CDR3 is TGTGCCAGCAGCGCCGGGGTGAACACTGAAGCTTTCTTT. The encoded protein is CASSAGVNTEAFF.

This clone was seen a few times. This chain uses TRBV4-1 with TRBJ2-3; D unclear. V was clipped by 4 bases and J by 1 base, with 12 bases between them. In germline, CDR1 is MGHRA, CDR2 YSYEKL. CDR3 length equals 15 residues. The CDR3 loop reads CASSLLGSGTDTQYF. CDR3 nucleotide sequence: TGCGCCAGCAGCCTCCTCGGGTCCGGCACAGATACGCAGTATTTT.

The J gene is TRBJ1-2, the V gene TRBV9; D may be TRBD1 (6 bases). CDR1 and CDR2 (germline): SGDLS, YYNGEE. The V and J ends lost 8 bases and 2 bases respectively, with 10 bases between them. This CDR3 has 12 amino acids. In DNA form, the CDR3 reads TGTGCCAGGAGAGACAGGAACTATGGCTACACCTTC. It is translated as CARRDRNYGYTF.

This clone was recorded only once. The rearrangement links TRBV6-1 to TRBJ2-3; D is possibly TRBD2 (5 bases). The V end was cut by 2 bases, the J end by 5 bases, with 17 bases between. CDR3 length: 16 residues. Germline V gene data show CDR1 as MNHNS and CDR2 as SASEGT. The DNA of the CDR3 is TGTGCCAGCAGTGAATTTAGGTGGCGGGCAGGAGATACGCAGTATTTT. The encoded protein is CASSEFRWRAGDTQYF.

This chain connects TRBV6-2 or TRBV6-3 to TRBJ2-7, with 7 bases identical to TRBD1. The CDR3 contains 16 residues. Germline-derived CDR1 and CDR2 are MNHEY and SVGEGT. V shed 2 bases and J 1 base; nucleotides not matched to a gene: 8. In DNA form, the CDR3 reads TGTGCCAGCAGTTACCCACGACAGGGAAGGTCCTACGAGCAGTACTTC. Translated, it gives CASSYPRQGRSYEQYF.

J is TRBJ1-2 and V is TRBV9, with 8 bases lining up with TRBD1. CDR1 and CDR2 from the germline V gene are SGDLS and YYNGEE. The CDR3 is 15 residues long. The trim removed 2 bases at V and 8 bases at J, leaving 11 bases unmatched. Written as DNA, the CDR3 is TGTGCCAGCAGCGTCCGCGGGACAGGCTTTAGGGGCTACACCTTC. This sequence encodes CASSVRGTGFRGYTF.

This rearrangement joins TRBV28 to TRBJ1-1; D gene ambiguous. Germline V CDR1 and CDR2: MDHEN, SYDVKM. The CDR3 loop spans 15 amino acids. V dropped 6 bases and J dropped 0 bases, with 14 bases sitting between them. CDR3 DNA sequence: TGTGCCAGCAGCCCTCAGGTCCGGATGAACACTGAAGCTTTCTTT. Amino acids: CASSPQVRMNTEAFF.

This clone was seen a single time. V and J are TRBV20-1 and TRBJ2-1, with D perhaps matching TRBD2 (6 bases). CDR1 is DFQATT and CDR2 is SNEGSKA in the germline V gene (reference sequence). Trimming removed 3 bases at V and 5 bases at J, with 17 bases between. CDR3 length: 15 residues. Written as DNA, the CDR3 is TGCAGTGCTAGTGGGCGGGGTCGCCAAGACAATGAGCAGTTCTTC. Protein: CSASGRGRQDNEQFF.

This sequence joins TRBV20-1 and TRBJ2-7, with TRBD2 matching over 10 bases. J gave up 7 bases and V 5 bases, and 11 bases lay outside the gene matches. CDR3 size: 14 residues. CDR1 is DFQATT, CDR2 SNEGSKA, per germline (reference sequence). CDR3 sequence reads: CSARVPGLAREQYF. The CDR3 DNA reads TGCAGTGCTCGTGTCCCGGGACTAGCGAGAGAGCAGTACTTC.

This chain joins TRBV5-6 and TRBJ1-1; D gene ambiguous. This CDR3 comprises 13 residues. Between the trimmed V and J ends, which lost 0 bases and 1 base, there was a span of 4 bases. The germline gives CDR1 SGHDT, CDR2 YYEEEE. Here the CDR3 DNA reads TGTGCCAGCAGCTTGGCGGGGAACACTGAAGCTTTCTTT. The encoded protein is CASSLAGNTEAFF.

This clone was found once. V gene TRBV6-5 combines with J gene TRBJ2-5; tentatively, D is TRBD2 (5 bases). CDR3 size: 15 residues. The germline gives CDR1 MNHEY, CDR2 SVGAGI. The V and J ends lost 5 bases and 5 bases respectively, with 18 bases between them. This CDR3 is CASSNTGPPGETQYF. In nucleotides, the CDR3 is TGTGCCAGCAGTAATACCGGACCACCGGGGGAGACCCAGTACTTC.

CDR3 sequence (DNA): TGTGCCAGCAGCCAATACCCCGGGACAGGGTTCCTCTACGAGCAGTACGTC. Encoded protein: CASSQYPGTGFLYEQYV. The chain links TRBV3-1 (or the pseudogene TRBV3-2) to TRBJ2-7; 9 nucleotides match TRBD1. Trimming at V came to 2 bases and at J to 3 bases, leaving 11 bases not matched to a gene. Germline V gene data show CDR1 as LGHDT and CDR2 as YNNKEL (reference sequence). The length of the CDR3 is 17 residues.